What follows are 16 T cell receptor beta chains derived from one specimen sequenced in a study of cytomegalovirus exposure and HLA in healthy donors. The PCR had 60 Vbeta and 13 Jbeta primers. Measured with immunoSEQ multiplex PCR; TCRdb has only the in-frame clones, and not every one. The sample records 50,000 to 80,000 clones, under 85% being singletons. Input material: PBMCs. All receptors derive from a male donor in good health and CMV-seropositive.

This clone was seen only once. The chain recombines TRBV4-1 with TRBJ2-7; TRBD2 is a possible D gene (6 bases). Germline-derived CDR1 and CDR2 are MGHRA and YSYEKL. The CDR3 totals 16 residues. V was trimmed by 1 base and J by 0 bases, leaving 13 bases between them. CDR3 DNA: TGCGCCAGCAGCCAAGGGGCCGGGAGTAGCTCCTACGAGCAGTACTTC. Its translation is CASSQGAGSSSYEQYF.

This rearrangement joins TRBV6-1 to TRBJ1-6; no clear D gene. V was cut by 3 bases and J by 8 bases, with 14 bases left in between. The CDR3 is 15 amino acids. Germline lookup yields CDR1 MNHNS and CDR2 SASEGT. CDR3 DNA: TGTGCCAGCAGTGACGGGATAGGGATAGATTCACCCCTCCACTTT. The encoded protein is CASSDGIGIDSPLHF.

This chain connects TRBV5-6 to TRBJ2-7, with D maybe TRBD1 (5 bases). The CDR3 is made up of 17 amino acids. Germline lookup yields CDR1 SGHDT and CDR2 YYEEEE. V shed 4 bases and J shed 2 bases, with 22 bases lying between them. CDR3 sequence reads: CASSLPYAGSRTYEQYF. The DNA for the CDR3 is TGTGCCAGCAGCCTCCCGTATGCAGGGTCGAGAACCTACGAGCAGTACTTC.

The chain carries TRBV11-2 and TRBJ2-7; D not resolved. Germline CDR1 reads SGHAT; CDR2 reads FQNNGV. This CDR3 comprises 13 residues. V lost 4 bases and J 3 bases, leaving 10 bases between the germline ends. CDR3 residues: CASSSAGFYEQYF. For the CDR3, the DNA is TGTGCCAGCAGCTCGGCAGGTTTCTACGAGCAGTACTTC. Full variable domain (rest looked up from reference TRBV11-2 and TRBJ2-7): EAGVAQSPRYKIIEKRQSVAFWCNPISGHATLYWYQQILGQGPKLLIQFQNNGVVDDSQLPKDRFSAERLKGVDSTLKIQPAKLEDSAVYLCASSSAGFYEQYFGPGTRLTVT.

The chain uses TRBV4-1 and TRBJ1-5; 7 bases map to TRBD1. The V gene end was trimmed by 8 bases and the J gene end by 7 bases; junction bases not matched to a gene: 8. The CDR3 extends over 13 amino acids. Per the germline V gene, CDR1 is MGHRA and CDR2 is YSYEKL. The CDR3 region has the DNA TGCGCCAGCGGTCACAGGGGAGGACAGCCCCAGCATTTT. Protein: CASGHRGGQPQHF.

Note on this clone: One end of the junction is discordant with germline, which a read error may explain. The chain couples TRBV7-9 to TRBJ2-3, with D perhaps TRBD2 (5 bases). CDR1 is SEHNR and CDR2 is FQNEAQ in the germline V gene (reference sequence). The CDR3 totals 10 residues. The CDR3 coding sequence is TGTGCCAGCAGCCCGCCACTAGGGAATTTT. Translated: CASSPPLGNF.

CDR3 nucleotide sequence: TGTGCCAGCAGCCGTATGGGACAGTCTCTCCGGGACACCATATATTTT. This sequence encodes CASSRMGQSLRDTIYF. The chain has TRBV9 and TRBJ1-3; the match to TRBD1 covers 7 bases. CDR1 and CDR2 from the germline V gene are SGDLS and YYNGEE. CDR3 size: 16 residues. Trimming at V came to 4 bases and at J to 8 bases, leaving 15 bases not matched to a gene. The full variable domain, rest sourced from reference TRBV9 and TRBJ1-3, is DSGVTQTPKHLITATGQRVTLRCSPRSGDLSVYWYQQSLDQGLQFLIQYYNGEERAKGNILERFSAQQFPDLHSELNLSSLELGDSALYFCASSRMGQSLRDTIYFGEGSWLTVV.

This chain uses TRBV4-1 with TRBJ2-2; TRBD2 matches at 13 bases. The CDR3 loop spans 17 amino acids. V lost 3 bases, J lost 5 bases, and 6 bases stayed unmatched. CDR1 is MGHRA, CDR2 YSYEKL, per germline. CDR3 loop: CASSQPPGLAGTGELFF. CDR3 coding DNA: TGCGCCAGCAGCCAGCCGCCGGGACTAGCGGGAACCGGGGAGCTGTTTTTT.

The chain carries TRBV30 and TRBJ2-3, with 9 bases that match TRBD2. The trim removed 0 bases at V and 2 bases at J, leaving 9 bases unmatched. CDR3 size: 17 residues. The germline CDR1 and CDR2 sequences are GTSNPN and SVGIG (reference sequence). CDR3 bases: TGTGCCTGGAGTGTAGGAAATAGCGGGGGCGTCACAGATACGCAGTATTTT. Translated: CAWSVGNSGGVTDTQYF. Supplemented by reference TRBV30 and TRBJ2-3, the full variable domain reads SQTIHQWPATLVQPVGSPLSLECTVEGTSNPNLYWYRQAAGRGLQLLFYSVGIGQISSEVPQNLSASRPQDRQFILSSKKLLLSDSGFYLCAWSVGNSGGVTDTQYFGPGTRLTVL.

This sequence joins TRBV7-2 and TRBJ1-3; TRBD1 matches at 7 bases. The CDR3 has 17 residues. Per the germline V gene, CDR1 is SGHTA and CDR2 is FQGNSA. Losses at the gene ends were 1 base for V and 0 bases for J; bases not matched to a gene: 6. The CDR3 coding sequence is TGTGCCAGCAGCTTAGTAGCGGGACAGATCTCTGGAAACACCATATATTTT. It is translated as CASSLVAGQISGNTIYF.

This clone occurred a few times. The gene calls are TRBV28 and TRBJ1-2; 9 nucleotides align to TRBD1. Germline CDR1 is MDHEN and CDR2 is SYDVKM. The trim removed 6 bases at V and 4 bases at J, leaving 6 bases unmatched. This CDR3 contains 14 residues. The CDR3 DNA sequence: TGTGCCAGCAGACGTGACAGGGGGATCTATGGCTACACCTTC. It is translated as CASRRDRGIYGYTF.

V is TRBV19 and J is TRBJ1-1; TRBD1 is a possible D gene (5 bases). Germline V gene data show CDR1 as LNHDA and CDR2 as SQIVND (reference sequence). The germline V and J ends were trimmed by 6 bases and 1 base, with 21 bases remaining between them. The CDR3 extends over 17 amino acids. Here the CDR3 DNA reads TGTGCCAGTAGCTCATATCTAGGGGCGGATAGGAACACTGAAGCTTTCTTT. Its protein is CASSSYLGADRNTEAFF. The full variable domain, rest sourced from reference TRBV19 and TRBJ1-1, is DGGITQSPKYLFRKEGQNVTLSCEQNLNHDAMYWYRQDPGQGLRLIYYSQIVNDFQKGDIAEGYSVSREKKESFPLTVTSAQKNPTAFYLCASSSYLGADRNTEAFFGQGTRLTVV.

V is TRBV5-5 and J is TRBJ1-1, with 10 nucleotides matching TRBD1. Germline V gene sequence: CDR1 SGHKS, CDR2 YYEKEE (reference sequence). Trimming removed 5 bases from V and 6 bases from J; junction bases left unmatched: 7. This CDR3 has 14 amino acids. CDR3 DNA: TGTGCCAGCAGTTGGGGACAGGGGCAAGCTGAAGCTTTCTTT. Translation: CASSWGQGQAEAFF.

V and J are TRBV7-9 and TRBJ1-2, with 8 bases fitting TRBD1. Germline V gives CDR1 SEHNR, CDR2 FQNEAQ (reference sequence). CDR3 length: 14 amino acids. Trimming at V came to 4 bases and at J to 4 bases, leaving 5 bases not matched to a gene. The chain's CDR3 is CASSSPGQGYGYTF. The CDR3 nucleotides are TGTGCCAGCAGCTCCCCCGGACAGGGCTATGGCTACACCTTC.

This chain joins TRBV9 and TRBJ2-2; TRBD2 agrees at 14 bases. The length of the CDR3 is 19 residues. From germline, CDR1 is SGDLS and CDR2 YYNGEE. Trimming took 4 bases from V and 0 from J; bases not matched to a gene: 8. Written as DNA, the CDR3 is TGTGCCAGCAGCTTACGACTAGCGGGGGGGACCGCGAACACCGGGGAGCTGTTTTTT. Translation gives CASSLRLAGGTANTGELFF.

The chain employs TRBV5-1 and TRBJ1-6; D may be TRBD1 (6 bases). Germline CDR1 is SGHRS and CDR2 is YFSETQ. V dropped 3 bases and J dropped 9 bases, with 13 bases sitting between them. This CDR3 has 14 amino acids. The DNA of the CDR3 is TGCGCCAGCAGCTCCCGGGACACCAGTTCACCCCTCCACTTT. It encodes CASSSRDTSSPLHF.